This TCR beta chain was recovered during a study of OX40 agonist ivuxolimab in advanced cancers. Study overall: Earlier anti-PD-1, anti-PD-L1 or anti-CTLA-4 therapy was permitted; over 35% had received some. Study-level results: Relatively little clonal expansion, among the lowest observed, appeared in partial responders at 0.1-3.0 mg/kg. Dose levels from 0.1 to 3.0 mg/kg saw CD4+ and CD8+ blood T cells expand clonally by week 6.

Generated by immunoSEQ multiplex PCR, the TCRdb table keeps only in-frame clones and is missing some. The data show 10,000 to 15,000 clones, with around 80% seen just once and around 15% held by the top ten. Germline V gene data show CDR1 as SEHNR and CDR2 as FQNEAQ (reference sequence). Trimming left V 4 bases short and J 3 bases short, with 16 bases between. The CDR3 is 15 amino acids. A word on this clone: The target antigen is unknown.

The receptor comes from an adult with an advanced solid tumor such as melanoma, head and neck, liver or kidney cancer. Sequences were derived from CD4+ or CD8+ T cells sorted from blood, sampled in a trial of the OX40 agonist ivuxolimab. This rearrangement joins TRBV7-9 to TRBJ2-7; D possibly corresponds to TRBD2 (6 bases). In DNA, the CDR3 is TGTGCCAGCAGCTCCACCGGGACTCTTTACTACGAGCAGTACTTC. It codes for CASSSTGTLYYEQYF. Supplemented by reference TRBV7-9 and TRBJ2-7, the full variable domain reads DTGVSQNPRHKITKRGQNVTFRCDPISEHNRLYWYRQTLGQGPEFLTYFQNEAQLEKSRLLSDRFSAERPKGSFSTLEIQRTEQGDSAMYLCASSSTGTLYYEQYFGPGTRLTVT.